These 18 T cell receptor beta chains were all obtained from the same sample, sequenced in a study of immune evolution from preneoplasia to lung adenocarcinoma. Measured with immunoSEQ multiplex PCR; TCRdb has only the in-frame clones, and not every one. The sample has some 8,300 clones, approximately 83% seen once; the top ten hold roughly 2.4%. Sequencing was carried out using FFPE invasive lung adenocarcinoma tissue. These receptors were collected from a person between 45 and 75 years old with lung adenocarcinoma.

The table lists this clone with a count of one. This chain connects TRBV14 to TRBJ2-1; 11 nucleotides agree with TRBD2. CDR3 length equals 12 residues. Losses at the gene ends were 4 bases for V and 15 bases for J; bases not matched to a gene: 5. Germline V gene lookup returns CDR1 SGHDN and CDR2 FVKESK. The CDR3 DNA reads TGTGCCAGCAGCCCCGGGACTAGCGGTGGGTTCTTC. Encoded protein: CASSPGTSGGFF. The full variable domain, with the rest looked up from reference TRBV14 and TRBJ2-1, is EAGVTQFPSHSVIEKGQTVTLRCDPISGHDNLYWYRRVMGKEIKFLLHFVKESKQDESGMPNNRFLAERTGGTYSTLKVQPAELEDSGVYFCASSPGTSGGFFGPGTRLTVL.

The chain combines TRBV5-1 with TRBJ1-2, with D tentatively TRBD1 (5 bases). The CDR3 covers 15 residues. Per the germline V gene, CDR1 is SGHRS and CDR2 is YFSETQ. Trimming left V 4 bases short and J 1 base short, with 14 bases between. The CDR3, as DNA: TGCGCCAGCAGCGAAACCGGGACGGATAACTATGGCTACACCTTC. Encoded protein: CASSETGTDNYGYTF. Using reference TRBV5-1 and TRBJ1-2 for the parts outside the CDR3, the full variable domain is KAGVTQTPRYLIKTRGQQVTLSCSPISGHRSVSWYQQTPGQGLQFLFEYFSETQRNKGNFPGRFSGRQFSNSRSEMNVSTLELGDSALYLCASSETGTDNYGYTFGSGTRLTVV.

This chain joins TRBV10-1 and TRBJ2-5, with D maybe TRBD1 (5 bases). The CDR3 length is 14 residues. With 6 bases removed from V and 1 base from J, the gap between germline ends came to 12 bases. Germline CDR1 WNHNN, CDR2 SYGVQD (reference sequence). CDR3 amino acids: CASSDQGGQETQYF. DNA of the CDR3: TGCGCCAGCAGCGATCAGGGCGGCCAAGAGACCCAGTACTTC.

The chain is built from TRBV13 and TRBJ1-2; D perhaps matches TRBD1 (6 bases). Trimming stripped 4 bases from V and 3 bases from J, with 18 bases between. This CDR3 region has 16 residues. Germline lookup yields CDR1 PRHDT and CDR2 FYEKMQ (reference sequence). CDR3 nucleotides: TGTGCCAGCAGCTCCAGGGACATGGGGGTAGACTATGGCTACACCTTC. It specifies CASSSRDMGVDYGYTF.

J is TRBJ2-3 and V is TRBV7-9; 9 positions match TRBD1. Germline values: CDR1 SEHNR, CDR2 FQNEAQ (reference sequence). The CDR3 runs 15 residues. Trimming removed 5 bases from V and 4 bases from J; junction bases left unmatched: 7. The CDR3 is CASSQTTGGPDTQYF. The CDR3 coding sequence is TGTGCCAGCAGCCAAACTACAGGGGGCCCAGATACGCAGTATTTT.

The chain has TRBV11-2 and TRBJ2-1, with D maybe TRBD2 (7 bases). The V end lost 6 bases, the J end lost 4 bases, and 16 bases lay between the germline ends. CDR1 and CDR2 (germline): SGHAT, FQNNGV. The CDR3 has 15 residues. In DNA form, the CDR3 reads TGTGCCAGCAGTAAAGGGGGGGTACAGTACAATGAGCAGTTCTTC. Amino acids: CASSKGGVQYNEQFF.

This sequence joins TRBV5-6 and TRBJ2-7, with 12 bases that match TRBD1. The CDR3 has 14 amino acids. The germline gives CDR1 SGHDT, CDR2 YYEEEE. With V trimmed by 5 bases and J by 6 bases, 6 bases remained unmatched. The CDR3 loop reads CASSWDRGLVEQYF. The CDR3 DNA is TGTGCCAGCAGTTGGGACAGGGGGCTTGTCGAGCAGTACTTC.

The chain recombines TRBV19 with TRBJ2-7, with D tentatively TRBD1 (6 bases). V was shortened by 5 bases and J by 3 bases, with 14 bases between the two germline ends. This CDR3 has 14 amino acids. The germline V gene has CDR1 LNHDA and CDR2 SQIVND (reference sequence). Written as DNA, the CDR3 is TGTGCCAGTAGTGTCCGGGACAAGAACTACGAGCAGTACTTC. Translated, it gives CASSVRDKNYEQYF. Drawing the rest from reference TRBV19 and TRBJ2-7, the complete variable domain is DGGITQSPKYLFRKEGQNVTLSCEQNLNHDAMYWYRQDPGQGLRLIYYSQIVNDFQKGDIAEGYSVSREKKESFPLTVTSAQKNPTAFYLCASSVRDKNYEQYFGPGTRLTVT.

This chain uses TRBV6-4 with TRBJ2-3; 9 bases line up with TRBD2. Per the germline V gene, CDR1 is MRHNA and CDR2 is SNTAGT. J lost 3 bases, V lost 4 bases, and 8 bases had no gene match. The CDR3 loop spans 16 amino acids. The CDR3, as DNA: TGTGCCAGCAGTGCCGATAGCGGGAGAGGGACAGATACGCAGTATTTT. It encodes CASSADSGRGTDTQYF.

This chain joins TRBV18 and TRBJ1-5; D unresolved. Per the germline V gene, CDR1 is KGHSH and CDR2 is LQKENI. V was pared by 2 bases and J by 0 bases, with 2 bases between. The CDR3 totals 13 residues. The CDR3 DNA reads TGTGCCAGCTCACCAGATAGCAATCAGCCCCAGCATTTT. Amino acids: CASSPDSNQPQHF.

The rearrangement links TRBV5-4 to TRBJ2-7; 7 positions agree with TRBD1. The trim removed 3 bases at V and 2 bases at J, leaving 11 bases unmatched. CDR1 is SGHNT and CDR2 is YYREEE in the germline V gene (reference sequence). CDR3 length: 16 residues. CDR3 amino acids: CASSSVRAGGAYEQYF. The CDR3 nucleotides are TGTGCCAGCAGCTCAGTGAGGGCAGGGGGAGCCTACGAGCAGTACTTC.

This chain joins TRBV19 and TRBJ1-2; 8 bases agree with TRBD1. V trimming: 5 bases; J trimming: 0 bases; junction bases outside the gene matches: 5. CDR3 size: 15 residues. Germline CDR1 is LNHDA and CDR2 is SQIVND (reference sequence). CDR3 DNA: TGTGCCAGTAGTCCCGGGACAGGACCTAACTATGGCTACACCTTC. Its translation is CASSPGTGPNYGYTF. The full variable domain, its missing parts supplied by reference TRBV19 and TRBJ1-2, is DGGITQSPKYLFRKEGQNVTLSCEQNLNHDAMYWYRQDPGQGLRLIYYSQIVNDFQKGDIAEGYSVSREKKESFPLTVTSAQKNPTAFYLCASSPGTGPNYGYTFGSGTRLTVV.

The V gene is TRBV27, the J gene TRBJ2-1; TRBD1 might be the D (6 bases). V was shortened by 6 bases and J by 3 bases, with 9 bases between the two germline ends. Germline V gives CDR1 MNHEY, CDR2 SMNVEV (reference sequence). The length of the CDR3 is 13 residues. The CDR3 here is CASSPGVYNEQFF. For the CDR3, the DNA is TGTGCCAGCAGCCCAGGGGTCTACAATGAGCAGTTCTTC.

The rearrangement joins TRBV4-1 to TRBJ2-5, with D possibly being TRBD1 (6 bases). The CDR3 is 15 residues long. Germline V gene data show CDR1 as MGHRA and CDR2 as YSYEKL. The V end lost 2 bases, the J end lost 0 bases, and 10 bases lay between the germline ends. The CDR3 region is CASSQYGQNQETQYF. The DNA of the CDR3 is TGCGCCAGCAGCCAATACGGACAGAACCAAGAGACCCAGTACTTC.

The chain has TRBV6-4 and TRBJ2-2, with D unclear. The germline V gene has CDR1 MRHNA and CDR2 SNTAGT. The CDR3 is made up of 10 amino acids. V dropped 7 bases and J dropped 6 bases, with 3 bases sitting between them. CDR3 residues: CASTPGELFF. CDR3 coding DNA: TGTGCCAGCACCCCCGGGGAGCTGTTTTTT.

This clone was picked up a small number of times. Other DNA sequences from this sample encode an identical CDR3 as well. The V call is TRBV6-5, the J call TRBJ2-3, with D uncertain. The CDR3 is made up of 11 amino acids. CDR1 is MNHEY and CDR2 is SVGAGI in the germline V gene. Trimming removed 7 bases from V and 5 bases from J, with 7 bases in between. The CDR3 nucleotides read TGTGCCAGCACCTACGGAGATACGCAGTATTTT. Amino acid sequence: CASTYGDTQYF.

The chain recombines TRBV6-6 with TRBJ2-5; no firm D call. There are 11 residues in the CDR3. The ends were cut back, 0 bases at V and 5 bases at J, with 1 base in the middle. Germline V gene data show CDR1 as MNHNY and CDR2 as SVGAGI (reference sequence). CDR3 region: CASSYSETQYF. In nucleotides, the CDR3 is TGTGCCAGCAGTTACTCGGAGACCCAGTACTTC.

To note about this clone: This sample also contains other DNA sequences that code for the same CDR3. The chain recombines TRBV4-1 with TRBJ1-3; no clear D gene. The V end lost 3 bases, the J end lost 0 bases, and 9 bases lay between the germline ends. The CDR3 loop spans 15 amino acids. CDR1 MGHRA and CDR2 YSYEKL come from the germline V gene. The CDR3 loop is CASSQEADSGNTIYF. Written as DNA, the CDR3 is TGCGCCAGCAGCCAGGAGGCCGACTCTGGAAACACCATATATTTT.